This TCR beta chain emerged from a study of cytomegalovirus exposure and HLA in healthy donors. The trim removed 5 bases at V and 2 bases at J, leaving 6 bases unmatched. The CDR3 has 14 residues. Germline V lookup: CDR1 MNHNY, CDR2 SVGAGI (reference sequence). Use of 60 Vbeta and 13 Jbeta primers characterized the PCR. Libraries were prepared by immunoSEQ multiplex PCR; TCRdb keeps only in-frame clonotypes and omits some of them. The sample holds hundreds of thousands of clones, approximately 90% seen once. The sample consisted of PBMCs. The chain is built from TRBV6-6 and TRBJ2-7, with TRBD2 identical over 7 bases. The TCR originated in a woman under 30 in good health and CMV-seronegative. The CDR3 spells CASSPGTTTYEQYF. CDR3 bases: TGTGCCAGCAGTCCCGGGACTACCACCTACGAGCAGTACTTC.